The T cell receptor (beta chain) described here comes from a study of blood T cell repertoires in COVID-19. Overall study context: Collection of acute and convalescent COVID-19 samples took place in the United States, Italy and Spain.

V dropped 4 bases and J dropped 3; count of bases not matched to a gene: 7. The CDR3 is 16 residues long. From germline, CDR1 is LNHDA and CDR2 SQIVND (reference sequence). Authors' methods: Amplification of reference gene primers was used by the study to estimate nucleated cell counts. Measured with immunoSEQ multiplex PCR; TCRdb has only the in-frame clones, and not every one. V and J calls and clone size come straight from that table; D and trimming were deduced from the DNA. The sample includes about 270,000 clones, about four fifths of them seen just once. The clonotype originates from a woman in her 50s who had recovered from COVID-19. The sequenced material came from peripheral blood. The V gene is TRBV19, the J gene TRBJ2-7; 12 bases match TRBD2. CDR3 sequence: CASSTLTSGSFYEQYF. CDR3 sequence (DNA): TGTGCCAGTAGTACCTTGACTAGCGGGAGTTTCTACGAGCAGTACTTC.